The 29 T cell receptor beta chains reported below all come from one sample, sequenced in a study of OX40 agonist ivuxolimab in advanced cancers. Data came from immunoSEQ multiplex PCR; TCRdb stores just in-frame clones and leaves some out. The data show tens of thousands of clones, with roughly four fifths seen just once and more than 1.4% held by the top ten. The sample in question was CD4+ or CD8+ T cells sorted from blood, obtained in a trial of the OX40 agonist ivuxolimab. The receptors stem from an adult with an advanced solid tumor such as melanoma, head and neck, liver or kidney cancer.

The J gene is TRBJ2-5, the V gene TRBV6-1, with D perhaps being TRBD1 or TRBD2 (5 bases each). Germline CDR1 reads MNHNS; CDR2 reads SASEGT. There are 15 residues in the CDR3. V lost 4 bases and J 4 bases, leaving 16 bases between the germline ends. The CDR3 is CASSVRQQRGETQYF. The CDR3 DNA sequence: TGTGCCAGCAGTGTCCGACAGCAACGGGGAGAGACCCAGTACTTC.

This clone came up once. The CDR3, as DNA: TGTGCCAGCAGTCAGACAGGGGCCTATGGCTACACCTTC. Translated, it gives CASSQTGAYGYTF. The gene calls are TRBV6-1 and TRBJ1-2; TRBD1 matches 8 bases. This CDR3 spans 13 amino acids. Per the germline V gene, CDR1 is MNHNS and CDR2 is SASEGT. V was pared by 5 bases and J by 4 bases, with 3 bases of the junction left unmatched.

The chain's CDR3 is CASTQGRYTDTQYF. The CDR3 DNA reads TGTGCCAGCACCCAGGGACGGTACACAGATACGCAGTATTTT. The rearrangement uses TRBV6-5 and TRBJ2-3; either TRBD1 or TRBD2 may supply D (5 bases each). Germline CDR1 MNHEY, CDR2 SVGAGI. The V end was cut by 7 bases, the J end by 2 bases, with 13 bases between. The CDR3 runs 14 residues.

The chain joins TRBV9 to TRBJ1-2, with D uncertain. Per germline, CDR1 SGDLS and CDR2 YYNGEE. Trimming shortened V by 4 bases and J by 4 bases, and 14 bases separated the two germline ends. This CDR3 contains 14 residues. CDR3 sequence: CASSPSGLPYGYTF. The CDR3 coding sequence is TGTGCCAGCAGCCCCTCTGGTCTGCCCTATGGCTACACCTTC.

This chain connects TRBV6-1 to TRBJ1-4; the match to TRBD1 covers 12 bases. V dropped 4 bases and J dropped 11; count of bases not matched to a gene: 8. From germline, CDR1 is MNHNS and CDR2 SASEGT. This CDR3 comprises 15 residues. Written as DNA, the CDR3 is TGTGCCAGCAGTGCCCCGGGACAGGGGGCTCAGAAACTGTTTTTT. This sequence encodes CASSAPGQGAQKLFF.

V is TRBV5-1 and J is TRBJ1-2; 7 bases line up with TRBD1. The CDR3 runs to 14 residues. Trimming cost V 7 bases and J 4 bases; bases outside gene matches: 10. Germline V gives CDR1 SGHRS, CDR2 YFSETQ. For the CDR3, the DNA is TGCGCCAGCCGAATGACAGGGACGACCTATGGCTACACCTTC. This gives the protein CASRMTGTTYGYTF.

This clone was counted once. The gene calls are TRBV6-4 and TRBJ2-1; the match to TRBD2 covers 15 bases. Germline loops: CDR1 MRHNA, CDR2 SNTAGT. Trimming took 5 bases from V and 13 from J; bases not matched to a gene: 6. The CDR3 covers 14 residues. CDR3 in DNA: TGTGCCAGCAGTTCCGGGACTAGCGGGGGGTTCCAGTTCTTC. This encodes CASSSGTSGGFQFF.

The chain is built from TRBV6-5 and TRBJ1-2, with 7 bases matching TRBD1. Per the germline V gene, CDR1 is MNHEY and CDR2 is SVGAGI. CDR3 size: 12 residues. With V trimmed by 8 bases and J by 7 bases, 7 bases remained unmatched. The CDR3 DNA reads TGTGCCAGCGCAACAGGGGAGGCTGGCTACACCTTC. Amino acid sequence: CASATGEAGYTF.

The chain carries TRBV20-1 and TRBJ1-1, with 9 bases aligning to TRBD1. This CDR3 region has 11 residues. Germline V gene data show CDR1 as DFQATT and CDR2 as SNEGSKA (reference sequence). V lost 6 bases and J lost 6; bases outside the gene matches: 2. The DNA of the CDR3 is TGCAGTGCCAGACAGGGGGCTGAAGCTTTCTTT. This translates into CSARQGAEAFF.

V and J are TRBV28 and TRBJ2-7; 8 bases map to TRBD1. The CDR3 contains 16 residues. V trimming: 2 bases; J trimming: 3 bases; junction bases outside the gene matches: 9. Looked up from germline, CDR1 is MDHEN and CDR2 is SYDVKM. The CDR3 sequence is CASSLSLPGGRYEQYF. In nucleotides, the CDR3 is TGTGCCAGCAGTTTAAGTCTTCCAGGGGGCCGCTACGAGCAGTACTTC.

This chain links TRBV5-1 with TRBJ2-2; 12 nucleotides align to TRBD2. This CDR3 spans 17 amino acids. Looked up from germline, CDR1 is SGHRS and CDR2 is YFSETQ. Trimming took 0 bases from V and 5 from J; bases not matched to a gene: 5. CDR3 residues: CASSLGTSGATTGELFF. CDR3 bases: TGCGCCAGCAGCTTGGGGACTAGCGGGGCGACGACCGGGGAGCTGTTTTTT.

CDR3 loop: CASSQDRSEYGYTF. The CDR3 region has the DNA TGTGCCAGCAGCCAAGATCGGTCGGAATATGGCTACACCTTC. The chain is built from TRBV14 and TRBJ1-2; unclear D gene. The length of the CDR3 is 14 residues. Germline V CDR1 and CDR2: SGHDN, FVKESK. Trimming left V 0 bases short and J 5 bases short, with 10 bases between. Looking up the rest from reference TRBV14 and TRBJ1-2 gives the full variable domain: EAGVTQFPSHSVIEKGQTVTLRCDPISGHDNLYWYRRVMGKEIKFLLHFVKESKQDESGMPNNRFLAERTGGTYSTLKVQPAELEDSGVYFCASSQDRSEYGYTFGSGTRLTVV.

The chain uses TRBV5-1 and TRBJ2-3; 8 bases map to TRBD1. The CDR3 is 14 residues long. Germline trimming cut 4 bases from V and 5 bases from J; bases unmatched to any gene: 6. The germline CDR1 and CDR2 sequences are SGHRS and YFSETQ. The chain's CDR3 is CASSHGQGVDTQYF. As DNA, the CDR3 is TGCGCCAGCAGCCACGGACAGGGCGTAGATACGCAGTATTTT.

This rearrangement joins TRBV19 to TRBJ1-5; 9 nucleotides match TRBD1. The trim removed 3 bases at V and 7 bases at J, leaving 13 bases unmatched. This CDR3 has 17 amino acids. Germline V gene lookup returns CDR1 LNHDA and CDR2 SQIVND (reference sequence). The CDR3 loop reads CASSIYTRTGEGQPQHF. As DNA, the CDR3 is TGTGCCAGTAGTATTTACACACGGACAGGGGAAGGCCAGCCCCAGCATTTT.

The CDR3 here is CASIGGVIDQETQYF. The CDR3 nucleotides are TGTGCCAGCATTGGGGGGGTAATCGACCAAGAGACCCAGTACTTC. This rearrangement joins TRBV6-1 to TRBJ2-5; TRBD2 agrees at 7 bases. Germline CDR1 and CDR2: MNHNS and SASEGT. Unmatched junction bases numbered 8, after V lost 7 bases and J lost 0 bases. The CDR3 consists of 15 residues.

V is TRBV9 and J is TRBJ2-1; TRBD2 is a possible D gene (5 bases). Trimming took off 3 bases at V and 5 bases at J, with 15 bases between the two ends. The CDR3 extends over 15 amino acids. Per germline, CDR1 SGDLS and CDR2 YYNGEE. The chain's CDR3 is CASSAPGKTNNEQFF. As DNA, the CDR3 is TGTGCCAGCAGCGCGCCGGGAAAGACAAACAATGAGCAGTTCTTC.

This clone was seen a single time. The chain couples TRBV19 to TRBJ1-2; 7 positions agree with TRBD1. The ends lost 9 bases at V and 11 bases at J; junction bases unmatched: 15. Germline CDR1 LNHDA, CDR2 SQIVND (reference sequence). The CDR3 sequence is 13 residues long. The CDR3 bases are TGTGCCAGCGGAGTAAGGAGACAGGGTGGGTACACCTTC. Amino acids: CASGVRRQGGYTF.

The chain uses TRBV28 and TRBJ2-1, with D unclear. Looked up from germline, CDR1 is MDHEN and CDR2 is SYDVKM. The CDR3 runs 12 residues. Trimming pared 3 bases from V and 4 bases from J, leaving 4 bases between. CDR3 amino acids: CASSFAYNEQFF. For the CDR3, the DNA is TGTGCCAGCAGTTTTGCGTACAATGAGCAGTTCTTC.

V and J are TRBV11-1 and TRBJ2-7; possible D gene TRBD1, 5 bases. Trimming cost V 5 bases and J 2 bases, with 10 bases left between them. The CDR3 length is 13 residues. From germline, CDR1 is SGHAT and CDR2 FQDESV (reference sequence). The CDR3 DNA is TGTGCCAGCAGCCCGACAGCCGCCTACGAGCAGTACTTC. Translated: CASSPTAAYEQYF.

The chain combines TRBV11-1 with TRBJ2-3; TRBD2 matches at 10 bases. This CDR3 comprises 15 residues. Germline V lookup: CDR1 SGHAT, CDR2 FQDESV (reference sequence). V was clipped by 1 base and J by 4 bases; unmatched bases: 2. In DNA, the CDR3 is TGTGCCAGCAGCTTAGGAGCGGGGGGGTCAGATACGCAGTATTTT. This sequence encodes CASSLGAGGSDTQYF.

V gene TRBV10-1 combines with J gene TRBJ2-1, with 13 positions matching TRBD2. The germline V gene encodes CDR1 WNHNN and CDR2 SYGVQD (reference sequence). This CDR3 is built from 19 residues. V was clipped by 5 bases and J by 0 bases; unmatched bases: 10. DNA of the CDR3: TGCGCCAGCAGTCGGGGACTAGCGGGGACTCCTAGCTCCTACAATGAGCAGTTCTTC. It is translated as CASSRGLAGTPSSYNEQFF.

V usage is TRBV19 and J usage is TRBJ2-1; 8 bases line up with TRBD2. CDR3 size: 15 residues. V shed 5 bases, J shed 3 bases, and the junction held 6 bases outside the gene matches. The germline gives CDR1 LNHDA, CDR2 SQIVND (reference sequence). CDR3 nucleotides: TGTGCCAGTAGTCCAGCGGGGGCCTTCTACAATGAGCAGTTCTTC. Residues: CASSPAGAFYNEQFF.

The chain recombines TRBV19 with TRBJ1-2, with 8 bases aligning to TRBD1. The CDR3 consists of 15 residues. Germline V gives CDR1 LNHDA, CDR2 SQIVND (reference sequence). V lost 0 bases, J lost 4 bases, and 4 bases stayed unmatched. The CDR3 sequence is CASSIEGTGPYGYTF. As DNA, the CDR3 is TGTGCCAGTAGTATAGAAGGGACAGGCCCCTATGGCTACACCTTC.

A few counts support this clone. The chain is built from TRBV7-9 and TRBJ1-2; D is possibly TRBD1 (5 bases). The CDR3 length is 14 residues. CDR1 and CDR2 from the germline V gene are SEHNR and FQNEAQ (reference sequence). The V and J ends lost 5 bases and 0 bases respectively, with 10 bases between them. The CDR3 loop is CASSPPGTNYGYTF. The DNA of the CDR3 is TGTGCCAGCAGCCCGCCAGGGACTAACTATGGCTACACCTTC.

The gene calls are TRBV9 and TRBJ1-6; no reliable D call. The CDR3 runs 17 residues. Germline V lookup: CDR1 SGDLS, CDR2 YYNGEE. V was pared by 2 bases and J by 5 bases, with 17 bases between. The CDR3 reads CASSVQLLAGNNSPLHF. Here the CDR3 DNA reads TGTGCCAGCAGCGTCCAGCTTCTGGCGGGAAATAATTCACCCCTCCACTTT. The variable domain in full, completed from reference TRBV9 and TRBJ1-6, reads DSGVTQTPKHLITATGQRVTLRCSPRSGDLSVYWYQQSLDQGLQFLIQYYNGEERAKGNILERFSAQQFPDLHSELNLSSLELGDSALYFCASSVQLLAGNNSPLHFGNGTRLTVT.

The chain has TRBV7-2 and TRBJ2-4, with 11 bases fitting TRBD1. V was clipped by 3 bases and J by 6 bases; unmatched bases: 4. The CDR3 has 15 amino acids. Germline-derived CDR1 and CDR2 are SGHTA and FQGNSA. DNA for the CDR3: TGTGCCAGCAGCTTCCCGGGGACAGGGGGAAACATTCAGTACTTC. This translates into CASSFPGTGGNIQYF.

This sequence joins TRBV6-5 and TRBJ1-1; no firm D call. The CDR3 covers 16 residues. V was trimmed by 4 bases and J by 1 base, leaving 16 bases between them. The germline gives CDR1 MNHEY, CDR2 SVGAGI. CDR3 sequence: CASSSVHPRSNTEAFF. The CDR3, as DNA: TGTGCCAGCAGTTCGGTGCACCCGAGGTCGAACACTGAAGCTTTCTTT.

V gene TRBV27 combines with J gene TRBJ2-1; tentative D call: TRBD2 (6 bases). Germline V gene data show CDR1 as MNHEY and CDR2 as SMNVEV (reference sequence). The CDR3 is 16 residues long. V was shortened by 8 bases and J by 0 bases, with 17 bases between the two germline ends. CDR3 residues: CASARGSITSYNEQFF. The CDR3 nucleotides are TGTGCCAGCGCACGGGGGAGTATAACCTCCTACAATGAGCAGTTCTTC.

The V and J genes are TRBV5-1 and TRBJ2-3; D may match TRBD1 or TRBD2 (6 bases each). Trimming shortened V by 0 bases and J by 4 bases, and 18 bases separated the two germline ends. The CDR3 has 17 amino acids. Per the germline V gene, CDR1 is SGHRS and CDR2 is YFSETQ. The CDR3 protein is CASSLGRGLQLADTQYF. The CDR3 bases are TGCGCCAGCAGCTTGGGCAGGGGACTCCAGTTGGCAGATACGCAGTATTTT. The whole variable domain, remainder taken from reference TRBV5-1 and TRBJ2-3, is KAGVTQTPRYLIKTRGQQVTLSCSPISGHRSVSWYQQTPGQGLQFLFEYFSETQRNKGNFPGRFSGRQFSNSRSEMNVSTLELGDSALYLCASSLGRGLQLADTQYFGPGTRLTVL.